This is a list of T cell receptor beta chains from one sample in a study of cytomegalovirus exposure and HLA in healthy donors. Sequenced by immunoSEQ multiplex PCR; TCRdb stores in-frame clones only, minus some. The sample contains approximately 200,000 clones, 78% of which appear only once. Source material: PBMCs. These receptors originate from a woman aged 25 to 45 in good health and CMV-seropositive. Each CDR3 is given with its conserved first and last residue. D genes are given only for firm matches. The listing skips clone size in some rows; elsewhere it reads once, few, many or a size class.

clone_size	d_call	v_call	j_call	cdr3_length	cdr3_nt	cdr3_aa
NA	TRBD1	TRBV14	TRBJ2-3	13	TGTGCCAGCAGCCAAACAGGGGCAGATACGCAGTATTTT	CASSQTGADTQYF
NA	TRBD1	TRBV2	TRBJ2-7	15	TGTGCCAGCAGTGAACAGCCTGGACAGGGGGTCGAGCAGTACTTC	CASSEQPGQGVEQYF
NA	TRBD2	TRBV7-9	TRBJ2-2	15	TGTGCCAGCAGCCCTACTAGCGGAAACACCGGGGAGCTGTTTTTT	CASSPTSGNTGELFF
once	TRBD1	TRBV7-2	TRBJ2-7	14	TGTGCCAGCAGCCCCGGGACAGGACCTTACGAGCAGTACTTC	CASSPGTGPYEQYF
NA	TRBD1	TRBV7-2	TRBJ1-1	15	TGTGCCAGCAGCTCGACAGGGGCCAGGAACACTGAAGCTTTCTTT	CASSSTGARNTEAFF
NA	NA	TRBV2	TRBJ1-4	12	TGTGCCAGCAGTAGGAGGGCTGAAAAACTGTTTTTT	CASSRRAEKLFF
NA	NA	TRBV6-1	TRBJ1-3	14	TGTGCCAGTACAGGCGTCTTCCCTGGAAACACCATATATTTT	CASTGVFPGNTIYF
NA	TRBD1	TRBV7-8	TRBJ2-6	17	TGTGCCAGCAGCTTGCGGGACAGGGTCGCAGGGGCCAACGTCCTGACTTTC	CASSLRDRVAGANVLTF
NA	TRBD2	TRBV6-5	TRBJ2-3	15	TGTGCCAGCAGCGCTAGCGGGGGCTTCGCGAGGACGCAGTATTTT	CASSASGGFARTQYF
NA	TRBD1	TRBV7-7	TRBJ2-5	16	TGTGCTAGCGCCCAAGGGGGGACAGGGGAAGGAGAGACCCAGTACTTC	CASAQGGTGEGETQYF
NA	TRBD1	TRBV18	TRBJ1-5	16	TGTGCCAGCTCACTAACGGACAGGGGAGGAAATCAGCCCCAGCATTTT	CASSLTDRGGNQPQHF
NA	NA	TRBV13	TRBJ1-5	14	TGTGCCAGCAGCCGGAGTATGGGCAATCAGCCCCAGCATTTT	CASSRSMGNQPQHF
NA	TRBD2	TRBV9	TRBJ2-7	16	TGTGCCAGCAGCGTAGAAGTAGCGGGGGGGATCTACGAGCAGTACTTC	CASSVEVAGGIYEQYF
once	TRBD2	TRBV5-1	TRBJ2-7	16	TGCGCCAGCAGCTTGGGGCTGACTAGCGGTACCTACGAGCAGTACTTC	CASSLGLTSGTYEQYF
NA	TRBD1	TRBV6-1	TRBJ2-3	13	TGTGCCACCAGAGACAGGGCGCCGGATACGCAGTATTTT	CATRDRAPDTQYF
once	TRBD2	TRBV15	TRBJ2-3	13	TGTGCCACCAGCAGAGAGGGAGGGGATACGCAGTATTTT	CATSREGGDTQYF
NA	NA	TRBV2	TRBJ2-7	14	TGTGCCAGCCTATCGGGAGACAGCCTCTACGAGCAGTACTTC	CASLSGDSLYEQYF
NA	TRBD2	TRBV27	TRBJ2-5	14	TGTGCCAGCAGTTACGACGTACCGGGGAGGGAGCAGTACTTC	CASSYDVPGREQYF
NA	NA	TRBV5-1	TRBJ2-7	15	TGCGCCAGCAGCCAAGCCGGGACACCGGCATCGGGGCAGTACTTC	CASSQAGTPASGQYF
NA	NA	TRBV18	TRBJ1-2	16	TGTGCCAGCTCACCACCTAGTATAACAGGGTGGAATGGCTACACCTTC	CASSPPSITGWNGYTF
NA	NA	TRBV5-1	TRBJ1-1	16	TGCGCCAGCAGCTTCCCCGAGGATGGTTTGGGCACTGAAGCTTTCTTT	CASSFPEDGLGTEAFF
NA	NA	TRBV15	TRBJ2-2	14	TGTGCCACCAGCAGAGAGGGGCTAGCCGGGGAGCTGTTTTTT	CATSREGLAGELFF
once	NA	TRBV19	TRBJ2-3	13	TGTGCCAGTAGAGCAACAGCTCGGGATACGCAGTATTTT	CASRATARDTQYF
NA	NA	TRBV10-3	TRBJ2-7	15	TGTGCCATCAGTTCTCAACAGGGTCCCAGGTACGAGCAGTACTTC	CAISSQQGPRYEQYF
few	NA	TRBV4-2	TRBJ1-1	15	TGTGCCAGCAGCCAAGCGGCGGGACTGGCCACTGAAGCTTTCTTT	CASSQAAGLATEAFF
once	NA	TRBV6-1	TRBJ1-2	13	TGTGCCATTCCTTTGGGGGGGGCCTTCGGCTACACCTTC	CAIPLGGAFGYTF
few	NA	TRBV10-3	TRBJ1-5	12	TGTGCCACGCAGGGATACGGCCAGCCCCAGCATTTT	CATQGYGQPQHF
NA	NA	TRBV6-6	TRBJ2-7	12	TGTGCCAGCAGTTACGAGGCCCTCGAGCAGTACTTC	CASSYEALEQYF
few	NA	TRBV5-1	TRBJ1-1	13	TGCGCCAGCAGCTTGGCGGGGATGACTGAAGCTTTCTTT	CASSLAGMTEAFF
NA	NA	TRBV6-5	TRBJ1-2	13	TGTGCCAGCAGTTACTTTTCGGGAAGTGGCTACACCTTC	CASSYFSGSGYTF
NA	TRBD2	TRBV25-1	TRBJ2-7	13	TGTGCCAGCAGTAGCGGGGCCTCCTACGAGCAGTACTTC	CASSSGASYEQYF